This T cell receptor beta chain stems from a study of response to subunit inactivated influenza vaccine. One entry per CDR3 protein results from TCRdb running MiXCR on the RT-PCR reads. The repertoire holds about 650,000 distinct CDR3 sequences, less than 20% seen once, with approximately 10% in the top ten. V was pared by 3 bases and J by 3 bases, with 2 bases of the junction left unmatched. The CDR3 spans 14 residues. V is TRBV12-3 or TRBV12-4 and J is TRBJ2-5; 9 nucleotides align to TRBD2. Here the sequenced sample was PBMCs from blood, taken less than 13 days after vaccination. The TCR was taken from a man between 45 and 60 years old who received an inactivated influenza vaccine. The CDR3 reads CASSLAGGEETQYF. The CDR3 DNA is TGTGCCAGCAGTTTGGCGGGGGGGGAAGAGACCCAGTACTTC.